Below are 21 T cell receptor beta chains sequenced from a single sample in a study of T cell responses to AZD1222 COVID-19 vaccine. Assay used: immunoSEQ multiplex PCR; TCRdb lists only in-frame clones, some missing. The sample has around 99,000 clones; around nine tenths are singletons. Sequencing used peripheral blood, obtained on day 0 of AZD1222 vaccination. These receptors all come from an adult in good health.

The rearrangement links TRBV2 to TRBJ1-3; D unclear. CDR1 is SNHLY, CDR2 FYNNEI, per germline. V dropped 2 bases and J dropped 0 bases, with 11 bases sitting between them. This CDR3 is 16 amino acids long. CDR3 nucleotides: TGTGCCAGCAGTGAACCAGGCCGGAGCTCTGGAAACACCATATATTTT. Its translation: CASSEPGRSSGNTIYF.

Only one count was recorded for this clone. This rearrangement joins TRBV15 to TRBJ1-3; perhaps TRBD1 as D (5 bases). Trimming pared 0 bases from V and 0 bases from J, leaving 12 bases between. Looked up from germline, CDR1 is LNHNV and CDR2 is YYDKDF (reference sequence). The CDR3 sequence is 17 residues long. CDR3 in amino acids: CATSRDQGFFSGNTIYF. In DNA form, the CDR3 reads TGTGCCACCAGCAGAGATCAGGGATTCTTCTCTGGAAACACCATATATTTT.

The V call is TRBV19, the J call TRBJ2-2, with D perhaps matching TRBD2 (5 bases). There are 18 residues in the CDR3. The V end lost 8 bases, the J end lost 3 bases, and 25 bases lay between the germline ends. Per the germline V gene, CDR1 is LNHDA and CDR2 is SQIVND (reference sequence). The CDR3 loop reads CASWTRGPRSGYTGELFF. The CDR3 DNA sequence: TGTGCCAGTTGGACCCGAGGGCCCAGGAGCGGTTACACCGGGGAGCTGTTTTTT.

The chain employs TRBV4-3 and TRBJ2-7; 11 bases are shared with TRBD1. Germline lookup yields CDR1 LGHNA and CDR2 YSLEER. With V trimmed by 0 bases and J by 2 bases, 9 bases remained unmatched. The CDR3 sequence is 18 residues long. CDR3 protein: CASSQDTGTGGLPYEQYF. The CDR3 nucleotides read TGCGCCAGCAGCCAAGATACCGGGACAGGGGGACTTCCCTACGAGCAGTACTTC.

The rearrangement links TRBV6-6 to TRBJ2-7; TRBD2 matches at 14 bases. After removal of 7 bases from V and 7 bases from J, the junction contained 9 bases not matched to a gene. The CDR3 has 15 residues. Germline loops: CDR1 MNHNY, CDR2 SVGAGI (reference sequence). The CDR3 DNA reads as TGTGCCAGCAACGAAGGACTAGCGGGGGGCTTGGAGCAGTACTTC. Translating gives CASNEGLAGGLEQYF.

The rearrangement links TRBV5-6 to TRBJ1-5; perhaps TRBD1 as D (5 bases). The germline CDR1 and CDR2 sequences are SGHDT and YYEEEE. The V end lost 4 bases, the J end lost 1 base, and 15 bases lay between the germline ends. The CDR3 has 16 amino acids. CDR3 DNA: TGTGCCAGCAGCCGGGGGTATTCGGGGAGCAATCAGCCCCAGCATTTT. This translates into CASSRGYSGSNQPQHF. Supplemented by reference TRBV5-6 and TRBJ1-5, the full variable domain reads DAGVTQSPTHLIKTRGQQVTLRCSPKSGHDTVSWYQQALGQGPQFIFQYYEEEERQRGNFPDRFSGHQFPNYSSELNVNALLLGDSALYLCASSRGYSGSNQPQHFGDGTRLSIL.

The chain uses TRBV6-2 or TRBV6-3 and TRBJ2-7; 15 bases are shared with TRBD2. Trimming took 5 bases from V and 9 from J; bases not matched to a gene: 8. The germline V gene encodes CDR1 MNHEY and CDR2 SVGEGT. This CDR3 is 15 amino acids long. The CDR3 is CASSRTGLAGGPQYF. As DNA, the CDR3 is TGTGCCAGCAGTCGCACTGGACTAGCGGGGGGGCCGCAGTACTTC.

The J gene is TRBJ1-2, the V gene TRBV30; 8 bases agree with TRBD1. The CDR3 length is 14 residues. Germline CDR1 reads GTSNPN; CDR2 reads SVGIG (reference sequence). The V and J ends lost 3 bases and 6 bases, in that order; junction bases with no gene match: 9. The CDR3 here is CAWRAKTGVDGYTF. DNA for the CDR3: TGTGCCTGGAGGGCGAAGACAGGGGTGGATGGCTACACCTTC.

The CDR3 DNA sequence: TGTGCCAGCAGCAACATGCCCTTTATGAGGGGGGGCACTGAAGCTTTCTTT. Protein product: CASSNMPFMRGGTEAFF. The chain combines TRBV14 with TRBJ1-1; possibly TRBD1 for D (6 bases). CDR3 length equals 17 residues. Trimming removed 5 bases at V and 4 bases at J, with 23 bases between. The germline gives CDR1 SGHDN, CDR2 FVKESK.

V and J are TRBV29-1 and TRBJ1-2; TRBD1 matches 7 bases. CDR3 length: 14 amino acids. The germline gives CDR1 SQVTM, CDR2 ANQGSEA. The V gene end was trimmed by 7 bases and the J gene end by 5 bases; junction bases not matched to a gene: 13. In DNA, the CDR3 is TGCAGCGCCACTGGACAGGAGGGAGCATATGGCTACACCTTC. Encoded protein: CSATGQEGAYGYTF.

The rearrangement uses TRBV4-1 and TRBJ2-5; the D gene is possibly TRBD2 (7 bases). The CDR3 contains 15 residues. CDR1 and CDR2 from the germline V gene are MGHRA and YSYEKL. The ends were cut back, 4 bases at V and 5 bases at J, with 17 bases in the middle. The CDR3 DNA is TGCGCCAGCAGCCCCTCCCCCCGGGGGGCGGAGACCCAGTACTTC. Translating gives CASSPSPRGAETQYF.

The CDR3 is CASSWSSGNTIYF. The CDR3 nucleotides are TGTGCCAGCAGTTGGTCCTCTGGAAACACCATATATTTT. This sequence joins TRBV6-5 and TRBJ1-3; D is ambiguous. Per germline, CDR1 MNHEY and CDR2 SVGAGI. The CDR3 has 13 amino acids. V was clipped by 4 bases and J by 0 bases, with 4 bases between them.

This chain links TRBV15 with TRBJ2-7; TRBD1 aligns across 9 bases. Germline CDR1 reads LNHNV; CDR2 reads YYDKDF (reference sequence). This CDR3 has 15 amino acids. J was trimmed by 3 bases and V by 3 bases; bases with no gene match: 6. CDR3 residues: CATSRGTGLYYEQYF. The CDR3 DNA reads TGTGCCACCAGCAGGGGGACAGGGCTGTACTACGAGCAGTACTTC.

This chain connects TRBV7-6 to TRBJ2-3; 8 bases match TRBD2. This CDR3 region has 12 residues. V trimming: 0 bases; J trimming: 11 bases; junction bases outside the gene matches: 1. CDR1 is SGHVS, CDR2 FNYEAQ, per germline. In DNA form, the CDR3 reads TGTGCCAGCAGCTTAGCCAGCGGGGGGCAGTATTTT. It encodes CASSLASGGQYF. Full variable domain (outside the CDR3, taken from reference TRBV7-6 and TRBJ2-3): GAGVSQSPRYKVTKRGQDVALRCDPISGHVSLYWYRQALGQGPEFLTYFNYEAQQDKSGLPNDRFSAERPEGSISTLTIQRTEQRDSAMYRCASSLASGGQYFGPGTRLTVL.

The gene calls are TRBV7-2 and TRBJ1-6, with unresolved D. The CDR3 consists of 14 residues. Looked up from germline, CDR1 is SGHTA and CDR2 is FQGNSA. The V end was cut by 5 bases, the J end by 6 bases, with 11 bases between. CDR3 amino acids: CASSPTTGNSPLHF. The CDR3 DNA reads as TGTGCCAGCAGCCCAACAACGGGTAATTCACCCCTCCACTTT.

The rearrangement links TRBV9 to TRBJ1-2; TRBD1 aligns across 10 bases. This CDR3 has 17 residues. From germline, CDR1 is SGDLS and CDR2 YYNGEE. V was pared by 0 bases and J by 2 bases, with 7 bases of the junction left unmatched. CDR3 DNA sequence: TGTGCCAGCAGCGTAGGGAGCGGGACAGGGGCGAACTATGGCTACACCTTC. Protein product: CASSVGSGTGANYGYTF. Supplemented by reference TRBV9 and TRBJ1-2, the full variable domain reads DSGVTQTPKHLITATGQRVTLRCSPRSGDLSVYWYQQSLDQGLQFLIQYYNGEERAKGNILERFSAQQFPDLHSELNLSSLELGDSALYFCASSVGSGTGANYGYTFGSGTRLTVV.

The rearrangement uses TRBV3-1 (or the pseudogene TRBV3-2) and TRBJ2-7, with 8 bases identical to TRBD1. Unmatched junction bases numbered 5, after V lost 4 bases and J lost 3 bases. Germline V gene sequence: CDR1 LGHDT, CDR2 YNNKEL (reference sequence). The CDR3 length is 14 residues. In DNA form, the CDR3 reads TGTGCCAGCAGCCGACTACAGGGGGGCTACGAGCAGTACTTC. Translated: CASSRLQGGYEQYF.

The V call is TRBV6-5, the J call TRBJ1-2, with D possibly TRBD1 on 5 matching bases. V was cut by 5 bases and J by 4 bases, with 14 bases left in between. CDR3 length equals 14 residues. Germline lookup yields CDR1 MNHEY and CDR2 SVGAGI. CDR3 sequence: CASSQTGGVYGYTF. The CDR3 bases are TGTGCCAGCAGTCAAACGGGGGGAGTCTATGGCTACACCTTC.

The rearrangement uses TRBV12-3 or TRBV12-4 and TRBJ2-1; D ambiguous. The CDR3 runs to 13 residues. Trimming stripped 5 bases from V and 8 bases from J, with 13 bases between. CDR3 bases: TGTGCCAGCAGTCCGACGGCTTTGCATGAGCAGTTCTTC. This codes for CASSPTALHEQFF.

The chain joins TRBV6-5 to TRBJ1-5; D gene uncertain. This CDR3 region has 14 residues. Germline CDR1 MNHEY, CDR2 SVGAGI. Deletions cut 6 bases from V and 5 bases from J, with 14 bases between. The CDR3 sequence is CASSQSTGDQPQHF. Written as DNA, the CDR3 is TGTGCCAGCAGCCAGTCCACCGGGGATCAGCCCCAGCATTTT.

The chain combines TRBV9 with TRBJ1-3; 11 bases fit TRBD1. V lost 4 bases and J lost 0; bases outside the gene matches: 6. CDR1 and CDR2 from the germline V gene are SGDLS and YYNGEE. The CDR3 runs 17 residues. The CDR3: CASSLLGTGGSGNTIYF. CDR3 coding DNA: TGTGCCAGCAGCCTCCTCGGGACAGGGGGCTCTGGAAACACCATATATTTT.